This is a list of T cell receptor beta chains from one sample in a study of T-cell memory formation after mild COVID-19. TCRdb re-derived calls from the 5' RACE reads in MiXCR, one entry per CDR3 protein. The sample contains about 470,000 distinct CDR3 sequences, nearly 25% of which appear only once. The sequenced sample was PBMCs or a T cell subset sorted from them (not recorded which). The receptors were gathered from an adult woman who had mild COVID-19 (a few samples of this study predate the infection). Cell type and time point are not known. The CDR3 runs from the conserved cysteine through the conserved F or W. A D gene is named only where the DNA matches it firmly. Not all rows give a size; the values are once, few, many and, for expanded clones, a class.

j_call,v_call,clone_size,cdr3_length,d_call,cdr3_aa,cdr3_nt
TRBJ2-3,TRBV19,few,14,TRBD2,CASAGLDSTDTQYF,TGTGCCAGCGCGGGACTAGACAGCACAGATACGCAGTATTTT
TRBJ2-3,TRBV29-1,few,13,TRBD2,CSVERGNKDTQYF,TGCAGCGTTGAGCGGGGGAATAAAGATACGCAGTATTTT
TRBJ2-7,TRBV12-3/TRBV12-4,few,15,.,CASSSSGTLGLEQYF,TGTGCCAGCAGCTCTTCCGGGACCCTGGGGCTCGAGCAGTACTTC
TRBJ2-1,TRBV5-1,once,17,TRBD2,CASSLEPGTGGFNEQFF,TGCGCCAGCAGCCTGGAGCCGGGGACGGGAGGGTTCAATGAGCAGTTCTTC
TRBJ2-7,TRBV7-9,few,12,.,CASRGHYYEQYF,TGTGCCAGCAGGGGACACTACTACGAGCAGTACTTC
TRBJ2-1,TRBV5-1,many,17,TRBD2,CASSLSPLAGGRNEQFF,TGCGCCAGCAGCTTGTCCCCGCTAGCGGGGGGGCGCAATGAGCAGTTCTTC
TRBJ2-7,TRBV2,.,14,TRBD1,CASSVGQVTYEQYF,TGTGCCAGCAGCGTGGGACAGGTGACCTACGAGCAGTACTTC
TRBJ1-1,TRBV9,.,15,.,CASSVGVSTNTEAFF,TGTGCCAGCAGCGTAGGGGTCAGTACGAACACTGAAGCTTTCTTT
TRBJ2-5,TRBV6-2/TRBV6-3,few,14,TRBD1,CASEQRGPQETQYF,TGTGCCAGCGAACAGAGGGGGCCCCAAGAGACCCAGTACTTC
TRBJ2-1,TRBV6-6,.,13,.,CASGPARRDEQFF,TGTGCCAGCGGACCGGCCCGGCGGGATGAGCAGTTCTTC
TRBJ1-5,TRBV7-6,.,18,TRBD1,CASSRRWFGDRAGQPQHF,TGTGCCAGCAGCCGTCGCTGGTTCGGGGACAGGGCTGGTCAGCCCCAGCATTTT
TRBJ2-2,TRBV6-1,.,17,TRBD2,CASSVSPGGENTGELFF,TGTGCCAGCAGTGTTTCCCCGGGGGGAGAGAACACCGGGGAGCTGTTTTTT
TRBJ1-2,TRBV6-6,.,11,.,CASSTGGGYTF,TGTGCCAGCAGTACTGGAGGTGGCTACACCTTC
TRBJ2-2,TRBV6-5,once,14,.,CASSPTQSGGELFF,TGTGCCAGCAGCCCGACCCAATCGGGCGGGGAGCTGTTTTTT
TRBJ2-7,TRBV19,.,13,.,CASSGPGLYEQYF,TGTGCCAGTAGTGGCCCGGGTCTTTACGAGCAGTACTTC
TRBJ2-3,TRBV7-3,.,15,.,CASSLVVQAADTQYF,TGTGCCAGCAGCTTAGTGGTTCAGGCCGCAGATACGCAGTATTTT
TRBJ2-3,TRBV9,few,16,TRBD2,CASSVETGGRTDTQYF,TGTGCCAGCAGCGTAGAAACGGGGGGACGCACAGATACGCAGTATTTT